This T cell receptor (beta chain) was sequenced during a study of blood T cell repertoires in COVID-19. Overall study: Material from acute and convalescent COVID-19 was sourced from the United States, Italy and Spain. T cells, B-cell-depleted T cells, or PBMCs supplied cDNA or gDNA.

Recovered status applied to Cohort 3 donors who had two consecutive negative PCRs. It also applied to those with clearance or with symptom resolution. Authors' processing steps: The assay estimated nucleated cells by amplifying reference gene primers. The data were produced by immunoSEQ multiplex PCR, yet TCRdb's version contains in-frame clones alone and is incomplete. V, J and clone size reflect that table, while D and trimming were determined from the DNA. The data contain a few hundred thousand clones, 85% of them singletons. The V gene's germline CDR1 is MNHEY and CDR2 SVGAGI. V lost 1 base to trimming and J lost 5 bases, with 7 bases between them. CDR3 length: 13 amino acids.

What was sequenced was PBMCs or T cells enriched from blood (not recorded which). The chain carries TRBV6-5 and TRBJ2-3; perhaps TRBD2 as D (5 bases). This clonotype was sampled from a woman in her 50s who had recovered from COVID-19. CDR3 loop: CASSYFRGDTQYF. CDR3 nucleotides: TGTGCCAGCAGTTACTTTCGGGGAGATACGCAGTATTTT.